A single count supports the clone carrying this T cell receptor (beta chain). Its target is not known. The CDR3 is 16 residues long. V shed 0 bases and J 5 bases; nucleotides not matched to a gene: 5. Germline CDR1 and CDR2: SGHNT and YYREEE (reference sequence). Time point: peripheral blood 6 weeks after treatment start. These data originate in a study of PD-L1 blockade in urothelial cancer. On the study more broadly: Typically, measured as a median, blood samples had approximately 130,000 T cells. General study points: At the 3-week point, tumor-associated blood clones expanded more in durable-benefit patients.

Sequencing was performed with immunoSEQ multiplex PCR; in TCRdb, only in-frame clones are kept and a portion is missing. This sample has around 45,000 clones, with roughly 85% found just once. This clonotype was sampled from a man between 60 and 75 years old with urothelial cancer. The chain links TRBV5-4 to TRBJ2-5, with TRBD2 matching 12 bases. Here the sequenced sample was PBMCs, taken around atezolizumab (anti-PD-L1) treatment. The DNA of the CDR3 is TGTGCCAGCAGCTTGGAACTAGCGGGGGGCGGGGAGACCCAGTACTTC. Translated, it gives CASSLELAGGGETQYF.